The next 26 T cell receptor beta chains were all read from a single sample in a study of CD8+ T cells in alopecia areata. The treatment was: oral pan-JAK inhibitor, 5-10 mg twice daily. Extracted RNA was reverse transcribed into cDNA, the sequencing template. Data came from immunoSEQ multiplex PCR; TCRdb stores just in-frame clones and leaves some out. The sample lists under 200,000 clones, approximately 60% occurring once. Here the sequenced sample was CD4+ T cells sorted from blood, taken at week 24, from a patient treated with tofacitinib. The source of these receptors is a human donor with alopecia areata.

This clone has only a few counts. The chain is built from TRBV10-3 and TRBJ2-7; no clear D. V was clipped by 6 bases and J by 3 bases, with 9 bases between them. The CDR3 loop spans 12 amino acids. Germline assignment: CDR1 ENHRY and CDR2 SYGVKD. CDR3: CAISPVIYEQYF. The CDR3 DNA reads as TGTGCCATCAGCCCGGTGATCTACGAGCAGTACTTC.

V is TRBV7-2 and J is TRBJ2-3; D ambiguous. The CDR3 loop spans 15 amino acids. Germline CDR1 SGHTA, CDR2 FQGNSA. The V end lost 1 base, the J end lost 1 base, and 9 bases lay between the germline ends. The CDR3 region is CASSLDGSRTDTQYF. As DNA, the CDR3 is TGTGCCAGCAGCTTAGACGGCAGCCGCACAGATACGCAGTATTTT.

The rearrangement joins TRBV18 to TRBJ1-1; a weak D match, TRBD1 (5 bases). CDR3 length: 14 residues. The germline CDR1 and CDR2 sequences are KGHSH and LQKENI. V shed 6 bases and J shed 1 base, with 12 bases lying between them. CDR3 loop: CASSTSGGNTEAFF. The CDR3 DNA reads TGTGCCAGCTCTACCAGCGGGGGGAACACTGAAGCTTTCTTT.

The V call is TRBV5-1, the J call TRBJ2-2, with D possibly matching TRBD1 (6 bases). Trimming removed 5 bases from V and 1 base from J, with 15 bases in between. CDR1 is SGHRS, CDR2 YFSETQ, per germline. The CDR3 is 16 residues long. CDR3 residues: CASRGPGQQNTGELFF. Here the CDR3 DNA reads TGCGCCAGCAGGGGTCCGGGACAACAGAACACCGGGGAGCTGTTTTTT. The full variable domain, completed using reference TRBV5-1 and TRBJ2-2, is KAGVTQTPRYLIKTRGQQVTLSCSPISGHRSVSWYQQTPGQGLQFLFEYFSETQRNKGNFPGRFSGRQFSNSRSEMNVSTLELGDSALYLCASRGPGQQNTGELFFGEGSRLTVL.

V is TRBV5-1 and J is TRBJ2-5, with D unclear. Germline V lookup: CDR1 SGHRS, CDR2 YFSETQ. There are 14 residues in the CDR3. The germline V and J ends were trimmed by 0 bases and 0 bases, with 6 bases remaining between them. CDR3 sequence: CASSLVTNQETQYF. In DNA form, the CDR3 reads TGCGCCAGCAGCTTGGTAACTAACCAAGAGACCCAGTACTTC.

The V call is TRBV19, the J call TRBJ2-7, with TRBD1 matching over 8 bases. Looked up from germline, CDR1 is LNHDA and CDR2 is SQIVND (reference sequence). V trimming: 4 bases; J trimming: 9 bases; junction bases outside the gene matches: 14. The CDR3 is made up of 15 amino acids. CDR3 in amino acids: CASSRAGTGMSGQYF. DNA for the CDR3: TGTGCCAGTAGTAGGGCCGGGACAGGTATGAGCGGGCAGTACTTC.

This chain uses TRBV7-2 with TRBJ2-1; 12 bases agree with TRBD2. J was trimmed by 10 bases and V by 0 bases; bases with no gene match: 4. The CDR3 spans 15 residues. Germline V gene sequence: CDR1 SGHTA, CDR2 FQGNSA. The CDR3 DNA follows: TGTGCCAGCAGCTTAGCAGTACTAGCGGGGGGAGAGCAGTTCTTC. Translation: CASSLAVLAGGEQFF. The variable domain in full, with the rest retrieved from reference TRBV7-2 and TRBJ2-1, is GAGVSQSPSNKVTEKGKDVELRCDPISGHTALYWYRQSLGQGLEFLIYFQGNSAPDKSGLPSDRFSAERTGGSVSTLTIQRTQQEDSAVYLCASSLAVLAGGEQFFGPGTRLTVL.

This chain uses TRBV7-9 with TRBJ2-7, with 9 bases aligning to TRBD2. V was clipped by 5 bases and J by 2 bases; unmatched bases: 13. The CDR3 is made up of 17 amino acids. CDR1 and CDR2 (germline): SEHNR, FQNEAQ (reference sequence). The CDR3 loop reads CASSNPNALAGTYEQYF. The DNA of the CDR3 is TGTGCCAGCAGCAACCCAAACGCCCTAGCGGGGACCTACGAGCAGTACTTC.

This rearrangement joins TRBV6-5 to TRBJ2-1; D is uncertain. This CDR3 spans 16 amino acids. With 2 bases removed from V and 0 bases from J, the gap between germline ends came to 11 bases. Germline-derived CDR1 and CDR2 are MNHEY and SVGAGI. The CDR3 reads CASSYGQSASYNEQFF. For the CDR3, the DNA is TGTGCCAGCAGTTACGGGCAGTCCGCCTCCTACAATGAGCAGTTCTTC.

The rearrangement joins TRBV6-5 to TRBJ2-1; 7 bases match TRBD1. CDR1 is MNHEY and CDR2 is SVGAGI in the germline V gene. J was trimmed by 3 bases and V by 2 bases; bases with no gene match: 7. The CDR3 spans 16 residues. The DNA of the CDR3 is TGTGCCAGCAGTTACCCAGACAGGGAAGTCTACAATGAGCAGTTCTTC. This translates into CASSYPDREVYNEQFF.

As for this clone: Germline and junction disagree at one end, which may indicate a read error. The chain uses TRBV27 and TRBJ2-7; 8 bases match TRBD1. The CDR3 runs 14 residues. Per the germline V gene, CDR1 is MNHEY and CDR2 is SMNVEV (reference sequence). The CDR3 DNA follows: TGTGCCAGCAGAAGACAGGGGTCCGCCCACGAGCAATACTTC. Translating it yields CASRRQGSAHEQYF.

The gene calls are TRBV2 and TRBJ1-1; 7 bases align to TRBD1. Germline assignment: CDR1 SNHLY and CDR2 FYNNEI. V was clipped by 7 bases and J by 1 base; unmatched bases: 6. The CDR3 is 14 residues long. CDR3 in amino acids: CASTQTGRNTEAFF. The DNA of the CDR3 is TGTGCCAGCACCCAGACAGGGAGGAACACTGAAGCTTTCTTT.

This clone was detected a few times. The V and J genes are TRBV2 and TRBJ2-2; 10 bases agree with TRBD1. CDR3 length: 15 residues. Germline CDR1 is SNHLY and CDR2 is FYNNEI. Trimming took 6 bases from V and 2 from J; bases not matched to a gene: 3. This chain's CDR3 is CASRTGGSNTGELFF. The CDR3 coding sequence is TGTGCCAGCAGGACAGGGGGCAGTAACACCGGGGAGCTGTTTTTT.

The chain couples TRBV5-1 to TRBJ2-7; D perhaps matches TRBD1 (5 bases). CDR1 is SGHRS, CDR2 YFSETQ, per germline. The CDR3 sequence is 14 residues long. Trimming pared 0 bases from V and 6 bases from J, leaving 13 bases between. The CDR3 region is CASSLDGAQSEQYF. For the CDR3, the DNA is TGCGCCAGCAGCTTGGATGGGGCGCAGAGCGAGCAGTACTTC. Drawing the rest from reference TRBV5-1 and TRBJ2-7, the complete variable domain is KAGVTQTPRYLIKTRGQQVTLSCSPISGHRSVSWYQQTPGQGLQFLFEYFSETQRNKGNFPGRFSGRQFSNSRSEMNVSTLELGDSALYLCASSLDGAQSEQYFGPGTRLTVT.

This clone was counted only a few times. The chain recombines TRBV5-6 with TRBJ2-3; D gene unclear. CDR1 and CDR2 (germline): SGHDT, YYEEEE. V gave up 0 bases and J gave up 8 bases, with 4 bases separating them. CDR3 length: 11 amino acids. Here the CDR3 DNA reads TGTGCCAGCAGCTTGGCCGCTACGCAGTATTTT. Amino acid sequence: CASSLAATQYF.

The rearrangement uses TRBV30 and TRBJ1-4; the D is unclear. The germline V gene has CDR1 GTSNPN and CDR2 SVGIG (reference sequence). The CDR3 length is 13 residues. Trimming took 2 bases from V and 5 from J, leaving 9 bases between them. The chain's CDR3 is CAWSLGANEKLFF. The CDR3 DNA is TGTGCCTGGAGTCTGGGTGCAAATGAAAAACTGTTTTTT.

This chain uses TRBV4-2 with TRBJ1-2; 8 bases are a match to TRBD1. Germline assignment: CDR1 LGHNA and CDR2 YNFKEQ. CDR3 length equals 14 residues. V shed 1 base, J shed 8 bases, and the junction held 6 bases outside the gene matches. The CDR3 DNA reads as TGTGCCAGCAGCCAAGGCCCAGGGGGCGCGGGCTACACCTTC. Amino acid sequence: CASSQGPGGAGYTF.

The chain is built from TRBV23-1 and TRBJ1-3; D remains unclear. TRBV23-1 is flagged as an ORF with uncertain function. The CDR3 spans 12 residues. Deletions cut 2 bases from V and 5 bases from J, with 4 bases between. The CDR3 DNA reads as TGCGCCAGCAGTCAAATTAGAAACACCATATATTTT. Its protein is CASSQIRNTIYF.

This clone was seen more than once but under ten times. This chain connects TRBV7-2 to TRBJ2-3; 9 nucleotides line up with TRBD1. The germline CDR1 and CDR2 sequences are SGHTA and FQGNSA. With 8 bases clipped from V and 3 bases from J, the junction kept 3 bases outside the gene matches. This CDR3 has 13 amino acids. For the CDR3, the DNA is TGTGCCAGCGGACAGGGGCTGACAGATACGCAGTATTTT. Encoded protein: CASGQGLTDTQYF.

This clone appeared a single time. The chain has TRBV20-1 and TRBJ1-2; no clear D gene. This CDR3 is built from 11 residues. Germline lookup yields CDR1 DFQATT and CDR2 SNEGSKA (reference sequence). Trimming removed 3 bases from V and 1 base from J, with 3 bases in between. CDR3 in DNA: TGCAGTGCTAGCAGTAACTATGGCTACACCTTC. It specifies CSASSNYGYTF.

V is TRBV29-1 and J is TRBJ1-5, with D possibly TRBD1 on 5 matching bases. CDR3 length equals 13 residues. V shed 4 bases and J shed 5 bases, with 12 bases lying between them. Germline lookup yields CDR1 SQVTM and CDR2 ANQGSEA. CDR3 in amino acids: CSVGLQADQPQHF. The CDR3 DNA reads as TGCAGCGTTGGGTTACAGGCGGATCAGCCCCAGCATTTT.

The chain is built from TRBV7-9 and TRBJ2-7; TRBD1 matches 10 bases. Trimming removed 5 bases from V and 5 bases from J; junction bases left unmatched: 6. The germline CDR1 and CDR2 sequences are SEHNR and FQNEAQ (reference sequence). The CDR3 covers 14 residues. This chain's CDR3 is CASSTRDRGHEQYF. The CDR3 region has the DNA TGTGCCAGCAGCACCCGGGACAGGGGCCACGAGCAGTACTTC.

The chain recombines TRBV29-1 with TRBJ2-7; 9 bases match TRBD2. Germline assignment: CDR1 SQVTM and CDR2 ANQGSEA. V lost 2 bases, J lost 3 bases, and 5 bases stayed unmatched. There are 14 residues in the CDR3. CDR3 sequence: CSVELAGTFYEQYF. For the CDR3, the DNA is TGCAGCGTTGAACTAGCGGGGACTTTCTACGAGCAGTACTTC.

This clone has just a few counts. Written as DNA, the CDR3 is TGCAGCGTTGGGGACAGACCCAACTATGGCTACACCTTC. Translated: CSVGDRPNYGYTF. This sequence joins TRBV29-1 and TRBJ1-2; 7 bases are a match to TRBD1. V trimming: 4 bases; J trimming: 2 bases; junction bases outside the gene matches: 4. Germline values: CDR1 SQVTM, CDR2 ANQGSEA. CDR3 length: 13 amino acids.

This clone was counted only a few times. The rearrangement links TRBV5-6 to TRBJ1-5, with D perhaps matching TRBD1 (6 bases). Trimming pared 3 bases from V and 3 bases from J, leaving 16 bases between. This CDR3 comprises 16 residues. Germline assignment: CDR1 SGHDT and CDR2 YYEEEE. The CDR3 DNA is TGTGCCAGCAGCTATATGACAGGCGGAAACAATCAGCCCCAGCATTTT. Its translation is CASSYMTGGNNQPQHF. The entire variable domain, with the rest obtained from reference TRBV5-6 and TRBJ1-5, is as follows: DAGVTQSPTHLIKTRGQQVTLRCSPKSGHDTVSWYQQALGQGPQFIFQYYEEEERQRGNFPDRFSGHQFPNYSSELNVNALLLGDSALYLCASSYMTGGNNQPQHFGDGTRLSIL.

The rearrangement links TRBV23-1 to TRBJ1-6; 8 nucleotides line up with TRBD1. TRBV23-1 is treated as an ORF (open reading frame) with a function not yet certain. The trim removed 7 bases at V and 10 bases at J, leaving 12 bases unmatched. The length of the CDR3 is 15 residues. CDR3 nucleotides: TGCGCCAGCACCACGGACAGGGTTGAGCGGTCACCCCTCCACTTT. It yields the protein CASTTDRVERSPLHF.